This T cell receptor (beta chain) derives from a study of T-cell memory formation after mild COVID-19 (dated by TCRdb to 2020 to 2023). Study-level background: TCR sequence clusters from the two donors were found to be largely donor specific. The cohort comprised two young, previously healthy adult volunteers, one female and one male. In a couple of donors, T-cell clones that expanded and contracted after mild COVID-19 were followed by sequencing TCRalpha and TCRbeta repertoires longitudinally.

The sequencer listed for this sample is Illumina NovaSeq 6000. Using 5'RACE with constant-segment primers, TCRalpha and TCRbeta cDNA libraries were constructed, with sample barcodes and unique molecular identifiers added in the process. Trizol reagent was used to extract RNA from every sample. Libraries were amplified in two PCR steps, with a second sample barcode and Illumina TruSeq adapters added in the second step. Sequencing of the libraries was done on an Illumina NovaSeq, producing 2 x 150 bp paired-end reads. The original methods were these. The reads were demultiplexed and collapsed into UMI-guided consensus sequences using migec v1.2.7. Using mixcr v2.1.11, the UMI consensuses were aligned to TRA and TRB V and J templates and assembled into clonotypes. Clonotypes were classified as expanded or contracted when called significant by both edgeR and NoisET, with noise models trained on biological replicates. For edgeR calls, a false discovery rate-adjusted p below 0.01 and a log2 fold-change threshold of 1 were applied. As an exploratory analysis of dynamics, PCA with hierarchical clustering was applied to max-normalized trajectories of the 1000 most abundant clonotypes. Each responding clone was given a CD4 or CD8 phenotype based on the CD4+ and CD8+ repertoires, which had been sequenced separately. In-frame beta chains were kept once TCRdb had trimmed the public reads at Q25 with fastp and called clones with MiXCR. Entries are consolidated by CDR3 protein sequence, retaining the most common genes and DNA. TCRdb's processing, not the authors', yielded these V and J calls. This sample lists about 350,000 distinct CDR3 sequences; about 20% were detected once. The ten largest clones add up to roughly a fifth of the sample.

What the study reported, not specific to this receptor: Clones that contracted from day 15 to 85 showed balanced CD4/CD8 phenotypes, whereas a second wave of clones that expanded from day 15 to 37 leaned towards CD4+. Whether the second-wave clones peaking on day 37 were SARS-CoV-2 specific was not confirmed. Only a couple of mild cases were covered in the study, and larger cohorts including severe cases with pre-infection samples were considered necessary. Contracting CD4+ clones were found mainly in CM and EM memory subsets, while CD8+ clones were enriched in EMRA. Some responding clones were detected in pre-infection memory, which suggested that pre-existing cross-reactive memory T cells had joined the SARS-CoV-2 response.

On this clonotype: The antigen it recognizes is unknown. The record has no base qualities; no much larger clone is one base away.

From a lookup of the germline V gene (reference sequence), CDR1 and CDR2 are SEHNR and FQNEAQ. Including cysteine and phenylalanine, the CDR3 has 14 amino acids. Only CDR3 DNA is held: 42 bases, read in frame from base 1. The junction carries 13 bases between V and J, which are trimmed by 7 bases and 4 bases respectively. Ficoll-Paque density gradient centrifugation was the method used to isolate PBMCs. This TCR was recovered from a man younger than 35 who had mild COVID-19 (a few samples of this study predate the infection). The sample titles of this study are shuffled in the database, so cell type and time point are left out; the donor was told from shared clones. The sample comprised PBMCs or a T cell subset sorted from them (not recorded which). The chain uses TRBV7-9 and TRBJ1-4; the D gene cannot be resolved reliably. The CDR3 corresponds to CASISRWGNEKLFF. The nucleotide sequence reads TGTGCCAGCATCTCCCGATGGGGTAATGAAAAACTGTTTTTT.